The T cell receptor beta chain under discussion was sequenced for a study of blood T cell repertoires in COVID-19. Across the whole study: The origin of the acute and convalescent COVID-19 samples was the United States, Italy and Spain.

This clone was seen only a few times. TCRdb's copy holds only in-frame clones and misses some; the assay was immunoSEQ multiplex PCR. The table has 200,000 to 300,000 clones, 82% seen once; the top ten hold under 15%. CDR3 size: 12 residues. Trimming cost V 3 bases and J 4 bases, with 4 bases left between them. Germline V gene lookup returns CDR1 SGHDT and CDR2 YYEEEE. The source of this sequence is a woman aged 60 to 75 with active or convalescent COVID-19. The chain couples TRBV5-6 to TRBJ2-2, with no clear D. The sequencing input was peripheral blood. CDR3 nucleotide sequence: TGTGCCAGCAGCTCTAGCACCGGGGAGCTGTTTTTT. Protein product: CASSSSTGELFF.